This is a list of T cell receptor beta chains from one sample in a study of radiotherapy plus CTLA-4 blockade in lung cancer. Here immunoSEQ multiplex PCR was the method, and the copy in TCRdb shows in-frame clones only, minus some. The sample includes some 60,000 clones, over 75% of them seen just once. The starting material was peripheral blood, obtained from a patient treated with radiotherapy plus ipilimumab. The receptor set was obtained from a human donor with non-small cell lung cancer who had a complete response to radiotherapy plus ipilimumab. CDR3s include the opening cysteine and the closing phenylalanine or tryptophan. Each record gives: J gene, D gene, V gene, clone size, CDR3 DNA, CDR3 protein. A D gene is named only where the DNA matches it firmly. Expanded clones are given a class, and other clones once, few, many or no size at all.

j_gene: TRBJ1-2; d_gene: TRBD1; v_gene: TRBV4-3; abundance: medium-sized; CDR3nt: TGCGCCAGCAGCCAAGACAGGGGGAGTTATGGCTACACCTTC; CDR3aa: CASSQDRGSYGYTF
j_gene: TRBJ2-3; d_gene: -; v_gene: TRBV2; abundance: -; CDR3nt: TGTGCCAGCAGTGATCTTCCAGATACGCAGTATTTT; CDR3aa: CASSDLPDTQYF
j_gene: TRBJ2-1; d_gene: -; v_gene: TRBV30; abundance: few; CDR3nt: TGTGCCTGGAGTGTAGCCCGTGAGCAGTTCTTC; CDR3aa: CAWSVAREQFF
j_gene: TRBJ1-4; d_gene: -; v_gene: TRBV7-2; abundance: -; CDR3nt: TGTGCCAGCAGCTTCGTAGGGAGGGAAGAAAAACTGTTTTTT; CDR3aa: CASSFVGREEKLFF
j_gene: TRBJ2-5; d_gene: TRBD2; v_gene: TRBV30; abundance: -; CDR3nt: TGTGCCTGGAGTGTACTTGGGGGACTAGTTTCTCGAGAGACCCAGTACTTC; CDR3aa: CAWSVLGGLVSRETQYF
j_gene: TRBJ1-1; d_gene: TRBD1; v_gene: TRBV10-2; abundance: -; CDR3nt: TGCGCCAGCAGGGACACAGGGGACACTGAAGCTTTCTTT; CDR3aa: CASRDTGDTEAFF
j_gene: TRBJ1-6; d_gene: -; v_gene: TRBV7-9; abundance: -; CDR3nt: TGTGCCAGCACGACCCAGGGTGATTCACCCCTCCACTTT; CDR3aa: CASTTQGDSPLHF
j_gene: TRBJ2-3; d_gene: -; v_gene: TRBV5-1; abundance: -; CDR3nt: TGCGCCAGCAGCTTGGCCATCGCAGGCACAGATACGCAGTATTTT; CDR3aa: CASSLAIAGTDTQYF
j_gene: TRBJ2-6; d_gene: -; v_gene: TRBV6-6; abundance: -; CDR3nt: TGTGCCAGCAGTTCCCAGACAGCCAGGGCCAACGTCCTGACTTTC; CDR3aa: CASSSQTARANVLTF
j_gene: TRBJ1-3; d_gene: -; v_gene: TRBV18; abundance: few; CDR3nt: TGTGCCAGCTCGGAGGGGCCTGGAAACACCATATATTTT; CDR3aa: CASSEGPGNTIYF
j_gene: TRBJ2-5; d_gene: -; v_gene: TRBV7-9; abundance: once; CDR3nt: TGTGCCAGCAGCTTAATGCCGGCAGGGTCTCAGGAGACCCAGTACTTC; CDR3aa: CASSLMPAGSQETQYF
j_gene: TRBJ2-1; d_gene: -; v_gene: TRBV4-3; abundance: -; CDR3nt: TGCGCCAGCAGCCACGACGCAGGTCCGGGCAGGGGGACTTACAATGAGCAGTTCTTC; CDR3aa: CASSHDAGPGRGTYNEQFF
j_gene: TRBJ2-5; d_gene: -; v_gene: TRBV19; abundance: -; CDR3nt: TGTGCCAGTAGTGCCCCCGACACACAAGAGACCCAGTACTTC; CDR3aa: CASSAPDTQETQYF
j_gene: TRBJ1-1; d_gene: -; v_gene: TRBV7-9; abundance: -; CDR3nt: TGTGCCAGCAGTGCTAAGGCGGGAGGGACTGAAGCTTTCTTT; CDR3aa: CASSAKAGGTEAFF
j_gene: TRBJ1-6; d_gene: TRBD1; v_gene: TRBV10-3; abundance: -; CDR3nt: TGTGCCATCAAAGGGACAGGGGGCGATTCACCCCTCCACTTT; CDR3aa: CAIKGTGGDSPLHF
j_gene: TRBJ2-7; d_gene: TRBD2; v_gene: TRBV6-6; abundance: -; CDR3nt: TGTGCCAGCAGGTCCTCCCAGCGGGGGATGAACGAGCAGTACTTC; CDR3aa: CASRSSQRGMNEQYF
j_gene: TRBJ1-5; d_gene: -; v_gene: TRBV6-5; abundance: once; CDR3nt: TGTGCCAGCAGTTTTAGAAATCAGCCCCAGCATTTT; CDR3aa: CASSFRNQPQHF
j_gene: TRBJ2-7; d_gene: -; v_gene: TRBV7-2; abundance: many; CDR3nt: TGTGCCAGCAGCTTTACAGGGCTTTCATCCTACGAGCAGTACTTC; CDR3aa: CASSFTGLSSYEQYF
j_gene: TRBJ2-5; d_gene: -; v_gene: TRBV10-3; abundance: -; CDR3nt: TGTGCCATCAGTGAGTCGGGGGGGCAGGAGACCCAGTACTTC; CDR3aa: CAISESGGQETQYF
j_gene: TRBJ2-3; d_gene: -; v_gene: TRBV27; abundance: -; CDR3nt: TGTGCCAGCAGTTTCGGACTCAGTTCGGATACGCAGTATTTT; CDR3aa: CASSFGLSSDTQYF
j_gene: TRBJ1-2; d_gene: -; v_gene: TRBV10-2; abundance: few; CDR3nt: TGCGCCAGCAGCCAGGACACTACCTATGGCTACACCTTC; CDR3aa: CASSQDTTYGYTF
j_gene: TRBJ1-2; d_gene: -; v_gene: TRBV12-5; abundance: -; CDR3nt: TGTGCTAGTGGTTCCCCCCCAGGGGAAAACTATGGCTACACCTTC; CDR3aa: CASGSPPGENYGYTF
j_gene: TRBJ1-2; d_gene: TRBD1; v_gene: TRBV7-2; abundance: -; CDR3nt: TGTGCCAGCAGCTTAACAGGGGGCCGCGGCGGCTACACCTTC; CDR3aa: CASSLTGGRGGYTF
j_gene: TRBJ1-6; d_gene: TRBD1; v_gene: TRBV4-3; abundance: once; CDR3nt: TGCGCCAGCAGCCAGACGGGACAGGAAAATTCACCCCTCCACTTT; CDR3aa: CASSQTGQENSPLHF
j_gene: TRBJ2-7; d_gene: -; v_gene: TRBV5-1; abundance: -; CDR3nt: TGCGCCAGCAGCTCGGGATCCTACGAGCAGTACTTC; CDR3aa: CASSSGSYEQYF
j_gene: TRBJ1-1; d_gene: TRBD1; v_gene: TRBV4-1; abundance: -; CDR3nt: TGCGCCAGCAGCCAGGGACAGGGACTTCGTGAAGCTTTCTTT; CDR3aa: CASSQGQGLREAFF
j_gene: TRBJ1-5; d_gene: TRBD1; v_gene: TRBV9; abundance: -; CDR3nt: TGTGCCAGCAGCCCCGGGACAGAAAGACAGCCCCAGCATTTT; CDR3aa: CASSPGTERQPQHF
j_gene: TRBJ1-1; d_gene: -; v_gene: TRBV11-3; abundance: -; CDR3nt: TGTGCCAGCAGCCTCCGGCGGGCTGAAGCTTTCTTT; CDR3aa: CASSLRRAEAFF
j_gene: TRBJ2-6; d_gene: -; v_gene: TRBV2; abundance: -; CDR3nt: TGTGCCAGCACCGGACTGAGTTTTGGGGCCAACGTCCTGACTTTC; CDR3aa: CASTGLSFGANVLTF
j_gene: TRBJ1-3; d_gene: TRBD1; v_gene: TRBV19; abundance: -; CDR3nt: TGTGCCAGTAGTCAACAGGGGTATGGAAACACCATATATTTT; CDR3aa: CASSQQGYGNTIYF
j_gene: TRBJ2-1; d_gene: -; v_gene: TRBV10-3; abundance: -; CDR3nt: TGTGCCATCAGTGACGCGGCGGGGCTGGATGAGCAGTTCTTC; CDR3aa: CAISDAAGLDEQFF
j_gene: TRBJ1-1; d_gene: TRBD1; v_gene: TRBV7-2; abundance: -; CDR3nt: TGTGCCAGCAGCTCCTATGACAGGGGGTTAGAAACTTTCTTT; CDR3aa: CASSSYDRGLETFF
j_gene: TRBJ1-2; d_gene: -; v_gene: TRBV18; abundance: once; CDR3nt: TGTGCCAGCTCGCTGAGGGGGACTAACTATGGCTACACCTTC; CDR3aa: CASSLRGTNYGYTF
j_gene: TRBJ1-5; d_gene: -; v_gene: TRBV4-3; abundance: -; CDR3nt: TGCGCCAGCAGCCAGGGTACAGGGAATTGGGGCAATCAGCCCCAGCATTTT; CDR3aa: CASSQGTGNWGNQPQHF
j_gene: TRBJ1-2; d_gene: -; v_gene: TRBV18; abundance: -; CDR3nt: TGTGCCAGCTCACCAAATACTCTACCCCGGGAGGGCTACACCTTC; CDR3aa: CASSPNTLPREGYTF
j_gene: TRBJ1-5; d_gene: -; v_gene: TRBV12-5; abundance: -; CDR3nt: TGTGCTAGTTCCCTTGGAACAGTTTATAGCAATCAGCCCCAGCATTTT; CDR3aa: CASSLGTVYSNQPQHF
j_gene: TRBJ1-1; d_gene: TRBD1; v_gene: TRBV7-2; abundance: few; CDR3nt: TGTGCCAGCAGCTTCGACAGGGATGGGGAAGCTTTCTTT; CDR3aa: CASSFDRDGEAFF
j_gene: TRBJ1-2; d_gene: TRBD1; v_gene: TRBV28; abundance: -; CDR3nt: TGTGCCAGCTATGACCGAGGGGACAGGGAGGGCTATGGCTACACCTTC; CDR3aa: CASYDRGDREGYGYTF
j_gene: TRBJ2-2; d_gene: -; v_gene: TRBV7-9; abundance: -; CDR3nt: TGTGCCAGCAGCCATAGGACAGTAGAGAACACCGGGGAGCTGTTTTTT; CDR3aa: CASSHRTVENTGELFF
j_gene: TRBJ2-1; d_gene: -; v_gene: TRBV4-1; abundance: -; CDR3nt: TGCGCCAGCAGCCAAGATCCCAGCGGAGAATACAATGAGCAGTTCTTC; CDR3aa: CASSQDPSGEYNEQFF
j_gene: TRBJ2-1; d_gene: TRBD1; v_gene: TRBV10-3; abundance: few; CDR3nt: TGTGCCATCACCCCGGGACAGGGGGCTGGCGGGGGCTCCTACAATGAGCAGTTCTTC; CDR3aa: CAITPGQGAGGGSYNEQFF
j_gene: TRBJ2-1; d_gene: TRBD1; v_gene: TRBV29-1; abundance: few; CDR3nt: TGCAGCGTTAGGGACAGCTCCTACAATGAGCAGTTCTTC; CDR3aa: CSVRDSSYNEQFF
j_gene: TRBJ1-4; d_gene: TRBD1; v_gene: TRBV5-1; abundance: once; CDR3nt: TGCGCCAGCAGCCTGGAAGGGGGCAATAATGAAAAACTGTTTTTT; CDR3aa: CASSLEGGNNEKLFF
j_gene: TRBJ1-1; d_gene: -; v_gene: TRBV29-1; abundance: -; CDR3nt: TGCAGCGCAACCAGTTCCCAGAACACTGAAGCTTTCTTT; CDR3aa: CSATSSQNTEAFF
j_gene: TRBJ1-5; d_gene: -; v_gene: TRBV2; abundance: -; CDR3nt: TGTGCCAGCAGTGAAGATCTGGCGTGGCAGGGAAATCAGCCCCAGCATTTT; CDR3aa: CASSEDLAWQGNQPQHF
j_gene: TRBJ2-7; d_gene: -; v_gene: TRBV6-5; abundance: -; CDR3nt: TGTGCCAGCAGTTACTCGCGGGGCTACGAGCAGTACTTC; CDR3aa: CASSYSRGYEQYF